Listed here are 16 T cell receptor beta chains from one sample, sequenced in a study of glioma-infiltrating T cells after dendritic cell vaccination. Assay used: immunoSEQ multiplex PCR; TCRdb lists only in-frame clones, some missing. This sample yields approximately 90,000 clones, of which 80% to 90% are seen a single time; less than 2.5% belongs to the top ten. Sample time point: after dendritic cell vaccination, including at tumor progression/relapse. Specimen: blood, collected after dendritic cell vaccination. These receptors all come from a human donor with glioblastoma.

This chain connects TRBV2 to TRBJ1-2; 7 nucleotides match TRBD1. There are 11 residues in the CDR3. V lost 11 bases to trimming and J lost 8 bases; unmatched junction nucleotides: 8. Per germline, CDR1 SNHLY and CDR2 FYNNEI. The CDR3 region is CAETGAPGYTF. CDR3 coding DNA: TGTGCCGAAACAGGGGCCCCCGGCTACACCTTC. The full variable domain, rest sourced from reference TRBV2 and TRBJ1-2, is EPEVTQTPSHQVTQMGQEVILRCVPISNHLYFYWYRQILGQKVEFLVSFYNNEISEKSEIFDDQFSVERPDGSNFTLKIRSTKLEDSAMYFCAETGAPGYTFGSGTRLTVV.

This rearrangement joins TRBV28 to TRBJ1-2; D call uncertain. The CDR3 totals 14 residues. The V and J ends lost 3 bases and 4 bases respectively, with 12 bases between them. The germline gives CDR1 MDHEN, CDR2 SYDVKM. In DNA, the CDR3 is TGTGCCAGCAGTTTTTGGGCCGGTGGCTATGGCTACACCTTC. Encoded protein: CASSFWAGGYGYTF.

CDR3 in amino acids: CASSLGQGGTGELFF. CDR3 bases: TGCGCCAGCAGCTTGGGACAGGGTGGTACCGGGGAGCTGTTTTTT. The chain has TRBV5-1 and TRBJ2-2; 7 nucleotides align to TRBD1. Germline lookup yields CDR1 SGHRS and CDR2 YFSETQ. CDR3 length: 15 residues. After removal of 0 bases from V and 5 bases from J, the junction contained 4 bases not matched to a gene.

The count of this clone is one. The germline gene is not matched at one end of the junction; a read error may be the cause. The rearrangement links TRBV19 to TRBJ1-2, with 7 positions matching TRBD1. This CDR3 contains 15 residues. From germline, CDR1 is LNHDA and CDR2 SQIVND (reference sequence). The CDR3 is CASRIGTEFNYGYTF. The DNA of the CDR3 is TGTGCCAGTAGAATAGGGACAGAGTTTAACTATGGCTACACCTTC.

The J gene is TRBJ1-1, the V gene TRBV6-5; tentatively, D is TRBD1 (6 bases). The CDR3 consists of 14 residues. Trimming left V 6 bases short and J 0 bases short, with 11 bases between. Looked up from germline, CDR1 is MNHEY and CDR2 is SVGAGI. The chain's CDR3 is CASRGGQLNTEAFF. Written as DNA, the CDR3 is TGTGCCAGCAGGGGCGGACAGCTGAACACTGAAGCTTTCTTT.

This chain joins TRBV19 and TRBJ1-5; D gene ambiguous. The CDR3 length is 15 residues. V was clipped by 1 base and J by 3 bases, with 10 bases between them. Germline-derived CDR1 and CDR2 are LNHDA and SQIVND (reference sequence). The CDR3, as DNA: TGTGCCAGTAGTATAGCGGGTCCTCTCAATCAGCCCCAGCATTTT. It yields the protein CASSIAGPLNQPQHF.

CDR3 sequence (DNA): TGTGCCAGCAGCTTGATTAGCGGAGAGACCCAGTACTTC. Translated: CASSLISGETQYF. The gene calls are TRBV5-4 and TRBJ2-5, with D perhaps matching TRBD2 (6 bases). The V and J ends lost 1 base and 4 bases respectively, with 8 bases between them. The CDR3 extends over 13 amino acids. CDR1 is SGHNT and CDR2 is YYREEE in the germline V gene (reference sequence).

This chain joins TRBV27 and TRBJ1-2; D is uncertain. The V gene's germline CDR1 is MNHEY and CDR2 SMNVEV (reference sequence). Trimming removed 0 bases at V and 1 base at J, with 9 bases between. The CDR3 runs 15 residues. The CDR3 nucleotides read TGTGCCAGCAGTTTATCGGGAGCTAGTAACTATGGCTACACCTTC. Translation: CASSLSGASNYGYTF.

The rearrangement joins TRBV5-1 to TRBJ2-3, with a possible D match to TRBD1 (6 bases). Germline V CDR1 and CDR2: SGHRS, YFSETQ. CDR3 length: 14 amino acids. The V end lost 0 bases, the J end lost 4 bases, and 9 bases lay between the germline ends. The CDR3 DNA sequence: TGCGCCAGCAGCTTGGGTAGGGGGTCAGATACGCAGTATTTT. This encodes CASSLGRGSDTQYF.

The V gene is TRBV19, the J gene TRBJ2-2; 8 nucleotides line up with TRBD1. V shed 5 bases, J shed 0 bases, and the junction held 5 bases outside the gene matches. This CDR3 contains 16 residues. The germline V gene has CDR1 LNHDA and CDR2 SQIVND (reference sequence). CDR3 sequence reads: CASSLTGVPNTGELFF. Here the CDR3 DNA reads TGTGCCAGTAGTCTGACAGGGGTACCGAACACCGGGGAGCTGTTTTTT.

In this sample, this clone turned up once. This chain links TRBV5-1 with TRBJ1-3; D perhaps matches TRBD1 (6 bases). Germline CDR1 is SGHRS and CDR2 is YFSETQ. The CDR3 covers 15 residues. Trimming pared 4 bases from V and 3 bases from J, leaving 14 bases between. The CDR3 bases are TGCGCCAGCAGCCCAGGGGAAGTGGGTGGAAACACCATATATTTT. It is translated as CASSPGEVGGNTIYF.

V usage is TRBV21-1 and J usage is TRBJ1-5; the D segment call TRBD1 is taken from the table without a DNA check. TRBV21-1 represents a pseudogene. The CDR3 is 17 residues long. DNA for the CDR3: TGTGCCAGCAGCAAAGCCAACAGACCTAATAGCAATCAGCCCCAGCATTTT. It is translated as CASSKANRPNSNQPQHF.

The chain combines TRBV7-2 with TRBJ1-1, with 7 bases lining up with TRBD1. With V trimmed by 2 bases and J by 8 bases, 11 bases remained unmatched. The germline gives CDR1 SGHTA, CDR2 FQGNSA. The CDR3 covers 15 residues. The chain's CDR3 is CASSLKGGPNLEAFF. Here the CDR3 DNA reads TGTGCCAGCAGCTTAAAAGGGGGCCCCAACTTAGAAGCTTTCTTT. The variable domain in full, with the rest retrieved from reference TRBV7-2 and TRBJ1-1, is GAGVSQSPSNKVTEKGKDVELRCDPISGHTALYWYRQSLGQGLEFLIYFQGNSAPDKSGLPSDRFSAERTGGSVSTLTIQRTQQEDSAVYLCASSLKGGPNLEAFFGQGTRLTVV.

The rearrangement uses TRBV6-1 and TRBJ2-3; 7 nucleotides line up with TRBD1. V gave up 4 bases and J gave up 2 bases; unmatched junction bases: 3. CDR3 length equals 14 residues. Germline V gene sequence: CDR1 MNHNS, CDR2 SASEGT. The CDR3 DNA reads as TGTGCCAGCAGTGTTGGACAGGTCACAGATACGCAGTATTTT. Protein product: CASSVGQVTDTQYF.

V usage is TRBV30 and J usage is TRBJ1-1; 9 positions match TRBD1. V shed 2 bases, J shed 9 bases, and the junction held 19 bases outside the gene matches. This CDR3 has 17 amino acids. Per germline, CDR1 GTSNPN and CDR2 SVGIG (reference sequence). Here the CDR3 reads CAWSWGGTGTPVSKAFF. CDR3 nucleotide sequence: TGTGCCTGGAGTTGGGGCGGGACAGGGACCCCTGTTAGTAAAGCTTTCTTT.

The chain recombines TRBV6-5 with TRBJ2-1; D is perhaps TRBD2 (6 bases). Germline V CDR1 and CDR2: MNHEY, SVGAGI. The CDR3 totals 13 residues. Trimming pared 7 bases from V and 8 bases from J, leaving 15 bases between. CDR3 DNA sequence: TGTGCCAGCACCCTCGTCGGGGGAGATGAGCAGTTCTTC. It codes for CASTLVGGDEQFF.